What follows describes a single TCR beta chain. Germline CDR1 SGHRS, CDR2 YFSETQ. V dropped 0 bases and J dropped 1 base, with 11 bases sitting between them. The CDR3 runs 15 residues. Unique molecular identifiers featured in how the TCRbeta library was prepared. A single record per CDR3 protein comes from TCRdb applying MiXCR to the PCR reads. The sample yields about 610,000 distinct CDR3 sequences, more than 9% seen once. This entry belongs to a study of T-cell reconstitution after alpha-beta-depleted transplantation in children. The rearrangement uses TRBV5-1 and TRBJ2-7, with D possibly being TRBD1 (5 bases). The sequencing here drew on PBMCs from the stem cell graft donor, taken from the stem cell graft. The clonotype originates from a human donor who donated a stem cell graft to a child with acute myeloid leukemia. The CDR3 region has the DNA TGCGCCAGCAGCTTGGAACGGCAGGGATCCTACGAGCAGTACTTC. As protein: CASSLERQGSYEQYF.